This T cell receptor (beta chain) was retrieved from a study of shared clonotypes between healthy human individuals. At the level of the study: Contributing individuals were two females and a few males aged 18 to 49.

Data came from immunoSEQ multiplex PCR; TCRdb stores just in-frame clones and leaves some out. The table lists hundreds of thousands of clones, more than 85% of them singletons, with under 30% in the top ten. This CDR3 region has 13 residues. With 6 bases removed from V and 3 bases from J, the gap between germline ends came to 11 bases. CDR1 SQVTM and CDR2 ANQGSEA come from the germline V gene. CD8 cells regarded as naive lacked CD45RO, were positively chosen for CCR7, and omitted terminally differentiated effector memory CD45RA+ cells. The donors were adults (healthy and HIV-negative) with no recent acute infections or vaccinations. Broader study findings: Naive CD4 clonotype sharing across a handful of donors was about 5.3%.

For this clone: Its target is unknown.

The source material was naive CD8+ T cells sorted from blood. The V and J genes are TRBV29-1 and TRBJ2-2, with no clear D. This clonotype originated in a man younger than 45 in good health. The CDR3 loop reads CSVTDPDTGELFF. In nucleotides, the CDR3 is TGCAGCGTAACAGACCCGGACACCGGGGAGCTGTTTTTT.